The T cell receptor beta chain under discussion was sequenced for a study of T cell repertoires in cytomegalovirus infection. TCRdb fed the reads into MiXCR, producing one record per CDR3 protein. The table lists roughly 180,000 distinct CDR3 sequences, less than 25% of them singletons. The table lists this clonotype with many counts. The antigen remains undetermined. The ends lost 6 bases at V and 5 bases at J; junction bases unmatched: 4. This CDR3 is 12 amino acids long. Overall study findings and caveats: It was HLA-C-restricted CMV-specific TCR beta clonotypes that dominated the response ex vivo.

The source of this sequence is a human donor in good health (CMV status not recorded). Some clones in this sample may be carry-over from other donors' samples. Sample: CD8+ T cells from cultured PBMCs, taken from culture after CMV antigen stimulation. The rearrangement links TRBV12-3 or TRBV12-4 to TRBJ2-7; 7 bases match TRBD1. CDR3 protein: CASSVTGDEQYF. The CDR3 region has the DNA TGTGCCAGCAGCGTAACAGGGGACGAGCAGTACTTC.